Presented here are 8 T cell receptor beta chains from one specimen sequenced in a study of shared clonotypes between healthy human individuals. Produced via immunoSEQ multiplex PCR; TCRdb's table is partial and in-frame only. Of about 800,000 clones listed, 96% are singletons. CD8 cells classed as naive were CD45RO-negative and positively selected for CCR7, excluding terminally differentiated effector memory CD45RA+ cells. The specimen sequenced was naive CD8+ T cells sorted from blood. The receptors shown here come from a man aged 25-40 years in good health.

The genes are TRBV18 and TRBJ1-3; 10 nucleotides align to TRBD1. Trimming cost V 1 base and J 3 bases; bases outside gene matches: 0. This CDR3 has 15 residues. The germline V gene has CDR1 KGHSH and CDR2 LQKENI. Here the CDR3 reads CASSPRTGGGNTIYF. CDR3 in DNA: TGTGCCAGCTCACCACGGACAGGGGGTGGAAACACCATATATTTT.

The rearrangement links TRBV4-1 to TRBJ2-1; the match to TRBD1 covers 7 bases. Germline CDR1 is MGHRA and CDR2 is YSYEKL. With V trimmed by 4 bases and J by 4 bases, 7 bases remained unmatched. This CDR3 region has 15 residues. Written as DNA, the CDR3 is TGCGCCAGCAGCCTCGGACAGGCCTTATACAATGAGCAGTTCTTC. It encodes CASSLGQALYNEQFF.

The V call is TRBV15, the J call TRBJ2-3; TRBD1 might be the D (6 bases). The ends were cut back, 0 bases at V and 6 bases at J, with 13 bases in the middle. The CDR3 runs 15 residues. Germline CDR1 is LNHNV and CDR2 is YYDKDF (reference sequence). The CDR3, as DNA: TGTGCCACCAGCAGAGACAGGGGTCTTTCGGATACGCAGTATTTT. Protein sequence: CATSRDRGLSDTQYF. Variable domain in full (rest from reference TRBV15 and TRBJ2-3): DAMVIQNPRYQVTQFGKPVTLSCSQTLNHNVMYWYQQKSSQAPKLLFHYYDKDFNNEADTPDNFQSRRPNTSFCFLDIRSPGLGDTAMYLCATSRDRGLSDTQYFGPGTRLTVL.

This chain joins TRBV7-9 and TRBJ1-4; weak D call: TRBD1 (6 bases). CDR1 is SEHNR, CDR2 FQNEAQ, per germline (reference sequence). This CDR3 has 17 residues. Trimming left V 2 bases short and J 3 bases short, with 16 bases between. In nucleotides, the CDR3 is TGTGCCAGCAGCTTAAGGGACACCGGTGCAGCTAATGAAAAACTGTTTTTT. It translates to CASSLRDTGAANEKLFF.

This clone turned up a few times. The chain links TRBV14 to TRBJ2-7; the D is unclear. The J call may be faulty, since TRBJ2-1 better matches the DNA end. Per germline, CDR1 SGHDN and CDR2 FVKESK. The CDR3 runs to 15 residues. The CDR3 spells CASSQESTSYNEQFF. As DNA, the CDR3 is TGTGCCAGCAGCCAAGAGTCGACCTCCTACAATGAGCAGTTCTTC.

The V gene is TRBV7-9, the J gene TRBJ2-7; 8 bases are a match to TRBD1. The CDR3 consists of 15 residues. Germline lookup yields CDR1 SEHNR and CDR2 FQNEAQ (reference sequence). V shed 5 bases and J 3 bases; nucleotides not matched to a gene: 9. This chain's CDR3 is CASSLTDRGNYEQYF. In DNA form, the CDR3 reads TGTGCCAGCAGCCTCACCGACAGGGGAAACTACGAGCAGTACTTC.

The rearrangement links TRBV15 to TRBJ1-4; D gene uncertain. The ends were cut back, 6 bases at V and 5 bases at J, with 10 bases in the middle. CDR1 and CDR2 from the germline V gene are LNHNV and YYDKDF (reference sequence). This CDR3 spans 13 amino acids. CDR3 in amino acids: CATRGRENEKLFF. CDR3 DNA sequence: TGTGCCACCAGGGGTAGGGAAAATGAAAAACTGTTTTTT.

The rearrangement links TRBV29-1 to TRBJ2-2; 13 bases match TRBD2. CDR1 and CDR2 from the germline V gene are SQVTM and ANQGSEA. V lost 3 bases to trimming and J lost 8 bases; unmatched junction nucleotides: 6. The length of the CDR3 is 15 residues. CDR3 loop: CSVDLLAGGPGELFF. CDR3 nucleotides: TGCAGCGTTGACTTACTAGCGGGAGGGCCTGGGGAGCTGTTTTTT.